A single sample is the source of the 21 T cell receptor beta chains below, sequenced in a study of beta chain features in type 1 diabetes. Antigens of these TCRs are unknown. Of the isolated RNA, all was reverse transcribed, and so the sequenced material was expressed TCRB transcripts. Profiled with immunoSEQ multiplex PCR; TCRdb holds only in-frame clones, not every one. This sample has roughly 260,000 clones, with roughly 10% found just once. Whole-study findings and limits: Moderate yet significant TCRB CDR3 shortening was seen in Type 1 diabetes patients in all four CD4+ subsets.

Material for sequencing was naive CD4+ T cells from blood. The receptors stem from a man aged 25-40 years with type 1 diabetes.

The chain's CDR3 is CASSPQTGLRGNEFF. CDR3 in DNA: TGTGCCAGCAGCCCCCAGACAGGGCTACGGGGTAACGAGTTCTTC. The chain recombines TRBV7-2 with TRBJ2-1, with TRBD1 identical over 7 bases. The J segment lost 14 bases and the V segment lost 5 bases, leaving 18 bases of the junction unmatched. The germline gives CDR1 SGHTA, CDR2 FQGNSA. The CDR3 sequence is 15 residues long. The complete variable domain, with remaining parts taken from reference TRBV7-2 and TRBJ2-1, reads GAGVSQSPSNKVTEKGKDVELRCDPISGHTALYWYRQSLGQGLEFLIYFQGNSAPDKSGLPSDRFSAERTGGSVSTLTIQRTQQEDSAVYLCASSPQTGLRGNEFFGPGTRLTVL.

The rearrangement joins TRBV18 to TRBJ1-5, with D possibly matching TRBD1 (6 bases). The V and J ends lost 3 bases and 7 bases respectively, with 10 bases between them. This CDR3 is built from 13 residues. Germline values: CDR1 KGHSH, CDR2 LQKENI. CDR3 sequence (DNA): TGTGCCAGCTCACCGGGGGGGCAGCAGCCCCAGCATTTT. Protein sequence: CASSPGGQQPQHF.

This clone was counted a few times. J is TRBJ2-3 and V is TRBV19; the match to TRBD2 covers 8 bases. The J segment lost 4 bases and the V segment lost 3 bases, leaving 6 bases of the junction unmatched. CDR3 length equals 15 residues. Germline CDR1 and CDR2: LNHDA and SQIVND (reference sequence). CDR3 nucleotides: TGTGCCAGTAGTATGCCCGGGGGGGCCGCAGATACGCAGTATTTT. Its protein is CASSMPGGAADTQYF.

This clone has more than one count but fewer than ten. V is TRBV6-4 and J is TRBJ2-3; 8 nucleotides agree with TRBD1. The CDR3 contains 16 residues. V trimming: 2 bases; J trimming: 3 bases; junction bases outside the gene matches: 7. In germline, CDR1 is MRHNA, CDR2 SNTAGT. CDR3: CASSDGSGGLTDTQYF. DNA for the CDR3: TGTGCCAGCAGTGACGGGTCAGGGGGCTTGACAGATACGCAGTATTTT.

The chain employs TRBV28 and TRBJ2-3, with 11 bases matching TRBD1. Germline trimming cut 2 bases from V and 4 bases from J; bases unmatched to any gene: 2. CDR3 length: 15 residues. Germline lookup yields CDR1 MDHEN and CDR2 SYDVKM. As DNA, the CDR3 is TGTGCCAGCAGTTTAGGACAGGGGGCCTCAGATACGCAGTATTTT. The encoded protein is CASSLGQGASDTQYF.

The chain is built from TRBV5-1 and TRBJ2-3, with D perhaps matching TRBD2 (5 bases). Looked up from germline, CDR1 is SGHRS and CDR2 is YFSETQ. The CDR3 sequence is 14 residues long. V lost 2 bases to trimming and J lost 2 bases, with 9 bases between them. CDR3 nucleotide sequence: TGCGCCAGCAGCTTAGGGAGTTCCACAGATACGCAGTATTTT. Translation: CASSLGSSTDTQYF.

This rearrangement joins TRBV7-2 to TRBJ2-2; D unclear. From germline, CDR1 is SGHTA and CDR2 FQGNSA. Between the trimmed V and J ends, which lost 5 bases and 2 bases, there was a span of 6 bases. This CDR3 spans 13 amino acids. CDR3 sequence (DNA): TGTGCCAGCAGCCGAGAAAACACCGGGGAGCTGTTTTTT. Its protein is CASSRENTGELFF.

The rearrangement links TRBV6-1 to TRBJ2-5, with 7 bases lining up with TRBD1. V was pared by 2 bases and J by 4 bases, with 10 bases of the junction left unmatched. Germline V lookup: CDR1 MNHNS, CDR2 SASEGT. The CDR3 loop spans 16 amino acids. Written as DNA, the CDR3 is TGTGCCAGCAGTGAAAATAAGGGGGCGGCTCCAGAGACCCAGTACTTC. Translating it yields CASSENKGAAPETQYF.

J is TRBJ2-5 and V is TRBV30; D is unclear. V was cut by 1 base and J by 2 bases, with 8 bases left in between. The CDR3 is 13 amino acids. The germline gives CDR1 GTSNPN, CDR2 SVGIG (reference sequence). The CDR3 sequence is CAWSEAAQETQYF. The DNA for the CDR3 is TGTGCCTGGAGTGAGGCGGCACAAGAGACCCAGTACTTC.

This clone was observed a few times. The V gene is TRBV28, the J gene TRBJ1-1, with D possibly being TRBD1 (6 bases). The CDR3 is 12 residues long. Trimming removed 7 bases from V and 8 bases from J, with 14 bases in between. CDR1 MDHEN and CDR2 SYDVKM come from the germline V gene. This CDR3 reads CASILAGTEAFF. The CDR3 DNA follows: TGTGCCAGCATTCTCGCCGGGACAGAAGCTTTCTTT.

The chain combines TRBV28 with TRBJ1-1; no clear D gene. Trimming cost V 3 bases and J 5 bases, with 13 bases left between them. Germline-derived CDR1 and CDR2 are MDHEN and SYDVKM. The CDR3 runs 14 residues. In nucleotides, the CDR3 is TGTGCCAGCAGTTTGGCCGGGTACGGGACTGAAGCTTTCTTT. Its protein is CASSLAGYGTEAFF.

This clone has only a few counts. The chain carries TRBV11-2 and TRBJ2-1; 15 bases are a match to TRBD2. CDR3 size: 19 residues. Germline V gene data show CDR1 as SGHAT and CDR2 as FQNNGV. J was trimmed by 7 bases and V by 5 bases; bases with no gene match: 15. CDR3 sequence (DNA): TGTGCCAGCAGCACCTTTGGACTAGCGGGGGGGGGCATTTGGAATGAGCAGTTCTTC. Translating it yields CASSTFGLAGGGIWNEQFF.

The CDR3 DNA reads as TGTGCCAGCTCACCACCCAGCGGGGGGCTCTACGAGCAGTACTTC. Translated: CASSPPSGGLYEQYF. The V gene is TRBV18, the J gene TRBJ2-7; the match to TRBD2 covers 9 bases. Germline trimming cut 0 bases from V and 3 bases from J; bases unmatched to any gene: 3. Per germline, CDR1 KGHSH and CDR2 LQKENI. The CDR3 spans 15 residues.

This clone was detected a few times. This chain connects TRBV5-1 to TRBJ2-5; weak D call: TRBD1 (5 bases). Between the trimmed V and J ends, which lost 0 bases and 1 base, there was a span of 7 bases. This CDR3 has 14 amino acids. Per germline, CDR1 SGHRS and CDR2 YFSETQ. CDR3 nucleotide sequence: TGCGCCAGCAGCTTGGCGACAGTCCAAGAGACCCAGTACTTC. Amino acid sequence: CASSLATVQETQYF.

V gene TRBV29-1 combines with J gene TRBJ1-2, with D possibly TRBD1 on 6 matching bases. V lost 7 bases to trimming and J lost 3 bases, with 15 bases between them. Germline CDR1 SQVTM, CDR2 ANQGSEA. CDR3 length equals 13 residues. CDR3 in amino acids: CSASGQGYYGYTF. The DNA of the CDR3 is TGCAGCGCGAGTGGTCAGGGGTACTATGGCTACACCTTC. The full variable domain, completed using reference TRBV29-1 and TRBJ1-2, is SAVISQKPSRDICQRGTSLTIQCQVDSQVTMMFWYRQQPGQSLTLIATANQGSEATYESGFVIDKFPISRPNLTFSTLTVSNMSPEDSSIYLCSASGQGYYGYTFGSGTRLTVV.

This clone turned up a few times. The chain links TRBV9 to TRBJ2-3; 9 positions match TRBD2. With 3 bases clipped from V and 4 bases from J, the junction kept 6 bases outside the gene matches. CDR3 length: 15 residues. The V gene's germline CDR1 is SGDLS and CDR2 YYNGEE. The DNA for the CDR3 is TGTGCCAGCAGCGCTAGCGGGGCCTCTCCAGATACGCAGTATTTT. It codes for CASSASGASPDTQYF. Supplemented by reference TRBV9 and TRBJ2-3, the full variable domain reads DSGVTQTPKHLITATGQRVTLRCSPRSGDLSVYWYQQSLDQGLQFLIQYYNGEERAKGNILERFSAQQFPDLHSELNLSSLELGDSALYFCASSASGASPDTQYFGPGTRLTVL.

The chain carries TRBV2 and TRBJ1-5; 10 nucleotides agree with TRBD1. Looked up from germline, CDR1 is SNHLY and CDR2 is FYNNEI. The ends lost 5 bases at V and 9 bases at J; junction bases unmatched: 7. CDR3 length: 14 residues. The CDR3 coding sequence is TGTGCCAGCAGTATGGACAGGGGGTTAGGGCCCCAGCATTTT. This gives the protein CASSMDRGLGPQHF.

A few counts support this clone. This chain joins TRBV5-4 and TRBJ2-2, with a weak D call TRBD1 (6 bases). The CDR3 covers 15 residues. The ends were cut back, 2 bases at V and 1 base at J, with 9 bases in the middle. Germline values: CDR1 SGHNT, CDR2 YYREEE (reference sequence). CDR3 sequence (DNA): TGTGCCAGCAGCTTAGGACAGAGGAACACCGGGGAGCTGTTTTTT. Protein: CASSLGQRNTGELFF.

The rearrangement links TRBV7-2 to TRBJ2-5; 7 bases are a match to TRBD1. In germline, CDR1 is SGHTA, CDR2 FQGNSA. The CDR3 has 15 amino acids. Unmatched junction bases numbered 11, after V lost 6 bases and J lost 4 bases. CDR3 coding DNA: TGTGCCAGCAGTTACAATACAGGGGACGGAGAGACCCAGTACTTC. It is translated as CASSYNTGDGETQYF.

This clone has more than one count but fewer than ten. The rearrangement joins TRBV10-3 to TRBJ2-1; 8 positions match TRBD1. V shed 6 bases and J 11 bases; nucleotides not matched to a gene: 12. CDR1 is ENHRY and CDR2 is SYGVKD in the germline V gene. The CDR3 is 14 amino acids. The CDR3 reads CAIRDTGGLWKQFF. DNA of the CDR3: TGTGCCATCAGGGATACAGGGGGACTCTGGAAGCAGTTCTTC.

This clone was recorded a few times. This chain connects TRBV6-6 to TRBJ2-3; TRBD1 matches at 7 bases. Germline assignment: CDR1 MNHNY and CDR2 SVGAGI (reference sequence). The J segment lost 2 bases and the V segment lost 5 bases, leaving 7 bases of the junction unmatched. The CDR3 spans 15 residues. DNA of the CDR3: TGTGCCAGCAGTCCAAGGGACAGAGTCACAGATACGCAGTATTTT. This codes for CASSPRDRVTDTQYF.